This T cell receptor (beta chain) was profiled in a study of blood T cell repertoires in COVID-19. Study-level information: The United States, Italy and Spain were the sources of the acute and convalescent COVID-19 samples. Sources were T cells, B-cell-depleted T cells, or PBMCs; the material itself was cDNA or gDNA.

Generated by immunoSEQ multiplex PCR, the TCRdb table keeps only in-frame clones and is missing some. The data hold some 200,000 clones, with 85% to 90% observed a single time. From germline, CDR1 is GTSNPN and CDR2 SVGIG (reference sequence). The length of the CDR3 is 15 residues. Deletions cut 2 bases from V and 4 bases from J, with 15 bases between. This receptor was taken from a man older than 75 with acute or convalescent COVID-19. The specimen was peripheral blood. The chain couples TRBV30 to TRBJ1-5; D is possibly TRBD1 (6 bases). The CDR3 is CAWSHGGGINQPQHF. The CDR3 bases are TGTGCCTGGAGTCATGGGGGGGGCATTAATCAGCCCCAGCATTTT.